Presented here are 10 T cell receptor beta chains from one specimen sequenced in a study of T cell repertoires in cytomegalovirus infection. These receptors have no identified antigens. MiXCR, run by TCRdb on the reads, gives a single entry per CDR3 protein. Among approximately 100,000 distinct CDR3 sequences listed, roughly 39% were seen once. Sequenced here: CD8+ T cells from cultured PBMCs, sampled from culture after CMV antigen stimulation. The receptors originated from a human donor in good health (CMV status not recorded). Some clones in this sample may be carry-over from other donors' samples.

Comments on this clonotype: This may be a read error, as it is one base from a much larger clone. The chain couples TRBV18 to TRBJ2-3; the D gene is possibly TRBD2 (6 bases). The CDR3 has 14 amino acids. Looked up from germline, CDR1 is KGHSH and CDR2 is LQKENI. The CDR3 spells CASLPYASADTQYF. The CDR3, as DNA: TGTGCCAGCTTACCATACGCTAGCGCAGATACGCAGTATTTT.

V is TRBV6-6 and J is TRBJ1-6; D gene unclear. The CDR3 runs to 16 residues. Germline V gene lookup returns CDR1 MNHNY and CDR2 SVGAGI (reference sequence). The V end lost 5 bases, the J end lost 0 bases, and 11 bases lay between the germline ends. CDR3 nucleotide sequence: TGTGCCAGCAGTCAGAGCAGTAGCTCCTATAATTCACCCCTCCACTTT. Amino acids: CASSQSSSSYNSPLHF.

The chain is built from TRBV7-9 and TRBJ2-5, with 7 nucleotides matching TRBD2. With V trimmed by 2 bases and J by 3 bases, 3 bases remained unmatched. In germline, CDR1 is SEHNR, CDR2 FQNEAQ (reference sequence). The CDR3 loop spans 14 amino acids. CDR3 DNA sequence: TGTGCCAGCAGCTTACGTGGGGGGGAAGAGACCCAGTACTTC. This translates into CASSLRGGEETQYF. Combining the CDR3 with reference TRBV7-9 and TRBJ2-5 gives the whole variable domain DTGVSQNPRHKITKRGQNVTFRCDPISEHNRLYWYRQTLGQGPEFLTYFQNEAQLEKSRLLSDRFSAERPKGSFSTLEIQRTEQGDSAMYLCASSLRGGEETQYFGPGTRLLVL.

This rearrangement joins TRBV7-6 to TRBJ2-6, with 9 bases lining up with TRBD1. From germline, CDR1 is SGHVS and CDR2 FNYEAQ. The CDR3 spans 16 residues. V dropped 9 bases and J dropped 1; count of bases not matched to a gene: 7. CDR3 nucleotide sequence: TGTGCCAGTTCCGGGACAGGGATGTCTGGGGCCAACGTCCTGACTTTC. This gives the protein CASSGTGMSGANVLTF.

V is TRBV5-4 and J is TRBJ2-5; maybe TRBD1 (6 bases). This CDR3 comprises 14 residues. Germline V lookup: CDR1 SGHNT, CDR2 YYREEE (reference sequence). V gave up 3 bases and J gave up 0 bases, with 9 bases separating them. In DNA form, the CDR3 reads TGTGCCAGCAGCTCAGGGGATCACCAAGAGACCCAGTACTTC. As protein: CASSSGDHQETQYF.

This clonotype was seen only once. This rearrangement joins TRBV2 to TRBJ1-2, with D maybe TRBD1 (6 bases). Germline V gives CDR1 SNHLY, CDR2 FYNNEI. V was clipped by 9 bases and J by 8 bases, with 13 bases between them. This CDR3 is built from 11 residues. In DNA, the CDR3 is TGTGCCAGTTCCGGGGGCGGAGGCTACACCTTC. It codes for CASSGGGGYTF.

The sample holds a few counts of this clonotype. The chain uses TRBV2 and TRBJ2-5; 7 bases fit TRBD1. This CDR3 is 15 amino acids long. The germline gives CDR1 SNHLY, CDR2 FYNNEI. V trimming: 2 bases; J trimming: 4 bases; junction bases outside the gene matches: 7. The CDR3 DNA is TGTGCCAGCAGTGAATGGTCAGGGGGACGAGAGACCCAGTACTTC. This codes for CASSEWSGGRETQYF.

This clonotype was detected only a few times. The chain joins TRBV4-1 to TRBJ1-1; D is undetermined. CDR1 is MGHRA and CDR2 is YSYEKL in the germline V gene. The CDR3 has 13 residues. Trimming cost V 0 bases and J 10 bases, with 12 bases left between them. For the CDR3, the DNA is TGCGCCAGCAGCCAAGATCTGCAGAGAAGAGCTTTCTTT. Translating it yields CASSQDLQRRAFF.

V gene TRBV7-3 combines with J gene TRBJ2-1, with D unclear. This CDR3 contains 14 residues. The germline V gene has CDR1 SGHTA and CDR2 FQGTGA. Trimming took 1 base from V and 7 from J, leaving 11 bases between them. CDR3 amino acids: CASSLSVVGNEQFF. In DNA, the CDR3 is TGTGCCAGCAGCTTAAGCGTTGTCGGGAATGAGCAGTTCTTC.

The chain combines TRBV10-3 with TRBJ1-2; D unclear. This CDR3 has 14 amino acids. Germline values: CDR1 ENHRY, CDR2 SYGVKD. Trimming took off 2 bases at V and 0 bases at J, with 7 bases between the two ends. The CDR3 bases are TGTGCCATCAGTGAGATAGGCTCTAACTATGGCTACACCTTC. It specifies CAISEIGSNYGYTF.